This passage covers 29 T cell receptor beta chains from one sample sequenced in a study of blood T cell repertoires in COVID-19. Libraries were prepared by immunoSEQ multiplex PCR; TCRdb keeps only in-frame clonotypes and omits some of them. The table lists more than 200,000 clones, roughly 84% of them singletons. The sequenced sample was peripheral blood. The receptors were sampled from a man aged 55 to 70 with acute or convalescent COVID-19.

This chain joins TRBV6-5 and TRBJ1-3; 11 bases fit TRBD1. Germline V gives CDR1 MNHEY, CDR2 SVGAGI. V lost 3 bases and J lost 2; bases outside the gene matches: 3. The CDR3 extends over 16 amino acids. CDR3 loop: CASSYAGQGAGNTIYF. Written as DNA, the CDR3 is TGTGCCAGCAGTTATGCGGGACAGGGGGCTGGAAACACCATATATTTT.

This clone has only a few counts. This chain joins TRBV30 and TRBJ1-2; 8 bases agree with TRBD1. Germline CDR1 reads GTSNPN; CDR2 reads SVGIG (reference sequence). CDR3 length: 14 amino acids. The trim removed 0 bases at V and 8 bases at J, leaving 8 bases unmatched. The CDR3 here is CAWSVNTGGGGYTF. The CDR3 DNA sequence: TGTGCCTGGAGTGTAAACACAGGGGGTGGAGGCTACACCTTC.

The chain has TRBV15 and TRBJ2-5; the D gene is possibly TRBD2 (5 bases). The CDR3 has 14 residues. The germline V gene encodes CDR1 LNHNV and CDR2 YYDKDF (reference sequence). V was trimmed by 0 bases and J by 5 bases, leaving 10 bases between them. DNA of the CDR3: TGTGCCACCAGCAGAGACGGAGGCGGCGAGACCCAGTACTTC. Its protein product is CATSRDGGGETQYF.

The CDR3 coding sequence is TGCGCCAGCAGCCAAGAACCGGGGACTCGCAGCTACGAGCAGTACTTC. Its protein is CASSQEPGTRSYEQYF. The chain links TRBV4-3 to TRBJ2-7; the D gene is possibly TRBD2 (6 bases). Germline V gives CDR1 LGHNA, CDR2 YSLEER. The CDR3 is made up of 16 amino acids. V dropped 0 bases and J dropped 3 bases, with 15 bases sitting between them.

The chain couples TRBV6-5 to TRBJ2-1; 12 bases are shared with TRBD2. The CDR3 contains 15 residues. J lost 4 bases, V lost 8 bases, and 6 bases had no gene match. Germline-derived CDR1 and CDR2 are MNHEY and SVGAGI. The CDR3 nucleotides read TGTGCCAGCGGACTGACTAGCGGGAGTTACAATGAGCAGTTCTTC. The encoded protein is CASGLTSGSYNEQFF.

Here the CDR3 DNA reads TGTGCCAGCAGGGGACTAGCGGGGCCCTACAATGAGCAGTTCTTC. Protein: CASRGLAGPYNEQFF. V gene TRBV6-5 combines with J gene TRBJ2-1; 13 bases line up with TRBD2. The CDR3 extends over 15 amino acids. V gave up 6 bases and J gave up 2 bases; unmatched junction bases: 1. Germline V CDR1 and CDR2: MNHEY, SVGAGI.

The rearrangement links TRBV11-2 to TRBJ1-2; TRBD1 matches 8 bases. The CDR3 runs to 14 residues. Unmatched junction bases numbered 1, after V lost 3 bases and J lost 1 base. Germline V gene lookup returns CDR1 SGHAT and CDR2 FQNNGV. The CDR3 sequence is CASSLDRVNYGYTF. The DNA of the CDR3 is TGTGCCAGCAGCTTGGACAGGGTTAACTATGGCTACACCTTC.

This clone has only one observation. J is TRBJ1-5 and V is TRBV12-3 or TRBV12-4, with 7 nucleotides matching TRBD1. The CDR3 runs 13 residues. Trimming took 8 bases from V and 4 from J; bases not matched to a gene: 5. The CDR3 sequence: CASVRDRNQPQHF. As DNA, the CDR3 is TGTGCCAGCGTGAGGGACAGAAATCAGCCCCAGCATTTT.

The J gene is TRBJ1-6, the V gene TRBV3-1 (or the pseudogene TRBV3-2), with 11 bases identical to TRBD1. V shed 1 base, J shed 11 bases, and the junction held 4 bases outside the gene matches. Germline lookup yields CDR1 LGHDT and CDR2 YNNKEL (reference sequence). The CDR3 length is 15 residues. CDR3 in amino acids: CASSQGGTGGPPLHF. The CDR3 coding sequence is TGTGCCAGCAGCCAAGGAGGGACAGGGGGTCCACCCCTCCACTTT.

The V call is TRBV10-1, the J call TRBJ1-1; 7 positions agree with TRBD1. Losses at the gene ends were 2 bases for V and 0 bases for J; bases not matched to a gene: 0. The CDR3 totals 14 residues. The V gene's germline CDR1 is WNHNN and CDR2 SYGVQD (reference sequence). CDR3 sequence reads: CASSEDRVNTEAFF. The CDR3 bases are TGCGCCAGCAGTGAGGACAGGGTGAACACTGAAGCTTTCTTT.

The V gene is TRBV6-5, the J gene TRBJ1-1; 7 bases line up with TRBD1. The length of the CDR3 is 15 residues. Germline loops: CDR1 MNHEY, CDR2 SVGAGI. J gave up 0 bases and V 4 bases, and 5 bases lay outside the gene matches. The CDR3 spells CASSFSDRVNTEAFF. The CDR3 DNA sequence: TGTGCCAGCAGTTTTTCCGACAGGGTGAACACTGAAGCTTTCTTT.

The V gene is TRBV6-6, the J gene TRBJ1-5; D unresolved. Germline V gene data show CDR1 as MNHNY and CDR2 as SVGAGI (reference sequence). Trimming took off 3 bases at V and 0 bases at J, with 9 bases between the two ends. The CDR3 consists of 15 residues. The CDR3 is CASSYGQTSNQPQHF. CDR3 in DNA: TGTGCCAGCAGTTATGGGCAGACTAGCAATCAGCCCCAGCATTTT.

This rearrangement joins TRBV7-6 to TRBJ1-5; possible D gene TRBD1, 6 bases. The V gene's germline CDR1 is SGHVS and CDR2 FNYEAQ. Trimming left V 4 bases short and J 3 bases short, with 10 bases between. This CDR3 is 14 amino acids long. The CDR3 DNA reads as TGTGCCAGCAGCTCCAGGGGTAACAATCAGCCCCAGCATTTT. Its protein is CASSSRGNNQPQHF.

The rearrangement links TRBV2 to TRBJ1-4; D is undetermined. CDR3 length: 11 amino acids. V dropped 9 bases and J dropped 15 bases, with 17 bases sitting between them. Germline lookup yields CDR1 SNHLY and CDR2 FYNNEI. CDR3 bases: TGTGCCAGTTCTACGATCGGGGTGGTGTTTTTT. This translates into CASSTIGVVFF.

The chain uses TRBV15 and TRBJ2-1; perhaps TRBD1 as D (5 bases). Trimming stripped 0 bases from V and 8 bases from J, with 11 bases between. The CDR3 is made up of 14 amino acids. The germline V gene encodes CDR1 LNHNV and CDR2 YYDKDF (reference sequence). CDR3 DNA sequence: TGTGCCACCAGCAGAGACAGGGTAGTCGATGAGCAGTTCTTC. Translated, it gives CATSRDRVVDEQFF.

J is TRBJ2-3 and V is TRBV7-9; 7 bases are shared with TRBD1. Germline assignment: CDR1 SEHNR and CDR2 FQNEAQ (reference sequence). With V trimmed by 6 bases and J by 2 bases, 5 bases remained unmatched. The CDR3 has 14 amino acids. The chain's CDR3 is CASRLGQPTDTQYF. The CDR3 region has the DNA TGTGCCAGCAGATTGGGACAGCCCACAGATACGCAGTATTTT.

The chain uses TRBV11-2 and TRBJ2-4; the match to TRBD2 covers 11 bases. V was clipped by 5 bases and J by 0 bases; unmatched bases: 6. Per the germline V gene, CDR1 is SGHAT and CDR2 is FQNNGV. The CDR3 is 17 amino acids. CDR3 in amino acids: CASSPLGLAGAKNIQYF. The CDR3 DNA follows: TGTGCCAGCAGCCCCCTTGGACTAGCGGGAGCCAAAAACATTCAGTACTTC.

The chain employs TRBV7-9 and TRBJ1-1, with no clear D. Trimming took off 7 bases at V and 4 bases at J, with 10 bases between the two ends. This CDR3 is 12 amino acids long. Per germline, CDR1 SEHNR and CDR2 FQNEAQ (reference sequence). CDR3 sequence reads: CASTGGVTEAFF. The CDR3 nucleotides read TGTGCCAGCACCGGAGGAGTCACTGAAGCTTTCTTT. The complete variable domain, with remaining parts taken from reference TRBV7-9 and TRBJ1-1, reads DTGVSQNPRHKITKRGQNVTFRCDPISEHNRLYWYRQTLGQGPEFLTYFQNEAQLEKSRLLSDRFSAERPKGSFSTLEIQRTEQGDSAMYLCASTGGVTEAFFGQGTRLTVV.

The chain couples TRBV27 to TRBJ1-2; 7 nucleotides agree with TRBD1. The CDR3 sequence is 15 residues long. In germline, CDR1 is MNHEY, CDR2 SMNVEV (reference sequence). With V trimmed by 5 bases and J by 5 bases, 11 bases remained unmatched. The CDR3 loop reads CASSPDRFNYYGYTF. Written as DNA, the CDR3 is TGTGCCAGCAGTCCGGACAGGTTCAATTATTATGGCTACACCTTC.

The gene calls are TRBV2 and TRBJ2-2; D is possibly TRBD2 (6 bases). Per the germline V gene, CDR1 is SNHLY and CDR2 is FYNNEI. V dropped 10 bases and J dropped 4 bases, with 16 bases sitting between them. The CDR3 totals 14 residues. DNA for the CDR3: TGTGCCATCGCAGTGGGGGGATTCACCGGGGAGCTGTTTTTT. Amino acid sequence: CAIAVGGFTGELFF.

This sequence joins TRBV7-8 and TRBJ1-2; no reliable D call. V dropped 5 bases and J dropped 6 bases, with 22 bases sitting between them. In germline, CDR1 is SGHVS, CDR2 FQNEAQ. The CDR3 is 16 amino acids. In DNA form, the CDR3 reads TGTGCCAGCAGCGAGAGGGTTTTGTGGGGAAGGGATGGCTACACCTTC. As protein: CASSERVLWGRDGYTF. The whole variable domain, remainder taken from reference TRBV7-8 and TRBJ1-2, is GAGVSQSPRYKVAKRGQDVALRCDPISGHVSLFWYQQALGQGPEFLTYFQNEAQLDKSGLPSDRFFAERPEGSVSTLKIQRTQQEDSAVYLCASSERVLWGRDGYTFGSGTRLTVV.

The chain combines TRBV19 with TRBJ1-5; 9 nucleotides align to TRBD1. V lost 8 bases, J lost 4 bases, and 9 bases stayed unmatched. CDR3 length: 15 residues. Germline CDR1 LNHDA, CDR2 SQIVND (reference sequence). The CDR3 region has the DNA TGTGCCAGTGATCCTGGACAGGGGCTGAATCAGCCCCAGCATTTT. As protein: CASDPGQGLNQPQHF.

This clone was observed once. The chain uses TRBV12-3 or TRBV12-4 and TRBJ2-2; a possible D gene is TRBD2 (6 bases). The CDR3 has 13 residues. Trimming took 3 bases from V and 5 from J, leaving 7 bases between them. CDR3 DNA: TGTGCCAGCAGTTTGACTAGAACCGGGGAGCTGTTTTTT. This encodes CASSLTRTGELFF.

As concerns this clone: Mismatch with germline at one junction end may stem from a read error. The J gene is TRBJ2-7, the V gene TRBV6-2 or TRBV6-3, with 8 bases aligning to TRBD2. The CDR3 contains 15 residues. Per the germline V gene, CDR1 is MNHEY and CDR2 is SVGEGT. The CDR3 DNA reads TGTGCCAGCAGTCCCGGGAGGGCCAAGGTCTACGGGCAGTACTTC. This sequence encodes CASSPGRAKVYGQYF.

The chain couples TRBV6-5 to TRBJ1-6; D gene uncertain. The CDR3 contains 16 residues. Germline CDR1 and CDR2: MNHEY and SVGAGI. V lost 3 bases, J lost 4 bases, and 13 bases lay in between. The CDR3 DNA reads TGTGCCAGCAGTTATTCTGTGACATCGTATAATTCACCCCTCCACTTT. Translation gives CASSYSVTSYNSPLHF.

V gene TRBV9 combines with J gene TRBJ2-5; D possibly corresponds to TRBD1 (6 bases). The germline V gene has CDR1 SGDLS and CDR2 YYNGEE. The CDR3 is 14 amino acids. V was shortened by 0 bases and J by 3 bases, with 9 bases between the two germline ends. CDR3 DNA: TGTGCCAGCAGCGTAGCAGGGGTTAAAGAGACCCAGTACTTC. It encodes CASSVAGVKETQYF.

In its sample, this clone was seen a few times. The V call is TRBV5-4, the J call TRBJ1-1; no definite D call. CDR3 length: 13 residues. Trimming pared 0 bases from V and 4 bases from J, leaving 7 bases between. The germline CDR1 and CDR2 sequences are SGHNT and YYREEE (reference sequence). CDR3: CASSLGASTEAFF. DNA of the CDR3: TGTGCCAGCAGCTTGGGGGCGAGCACTGAAGCTTTCTTT.

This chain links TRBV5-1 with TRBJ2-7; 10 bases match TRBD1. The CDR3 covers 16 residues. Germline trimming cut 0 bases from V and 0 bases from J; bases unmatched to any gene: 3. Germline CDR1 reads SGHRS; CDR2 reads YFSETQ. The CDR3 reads CASSLAWTGGSYEQYF. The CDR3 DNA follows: TGCGCCAGCAGCTTGGCTTGGACAGGGGGCTCCTACGAGCAGTACTTC. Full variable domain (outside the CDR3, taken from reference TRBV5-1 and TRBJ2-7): KAGVTQTPRYLIKTRGQQVTLSCSPISGHRSVSWYQQTPGQGLQFLFEYFSETQRNKGNFPGRFSGRQFSNSRSEMNVSTLELGDSALYLCASSLAWTGGSYEQYFGPGTRLTVT.

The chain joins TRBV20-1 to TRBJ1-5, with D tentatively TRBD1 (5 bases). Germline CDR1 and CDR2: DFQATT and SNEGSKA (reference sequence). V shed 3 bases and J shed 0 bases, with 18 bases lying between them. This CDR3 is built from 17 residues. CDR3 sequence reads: CSASGVSGGNSNQPQHF. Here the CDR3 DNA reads TGCAGTGCTAGTGGGGTATCTGGGGGGAATAGCAATCAGCCCCAGCATTTT.